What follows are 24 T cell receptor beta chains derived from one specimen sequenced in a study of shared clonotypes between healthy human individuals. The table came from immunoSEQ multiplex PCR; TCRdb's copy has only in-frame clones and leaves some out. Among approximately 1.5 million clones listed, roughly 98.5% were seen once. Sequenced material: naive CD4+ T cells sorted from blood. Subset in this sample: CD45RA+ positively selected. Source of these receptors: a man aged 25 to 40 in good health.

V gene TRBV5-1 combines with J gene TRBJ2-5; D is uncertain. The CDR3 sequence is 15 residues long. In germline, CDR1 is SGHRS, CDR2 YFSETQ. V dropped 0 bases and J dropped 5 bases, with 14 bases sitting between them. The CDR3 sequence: CASSLAVPQEETQYF. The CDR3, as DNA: TGCGCCAGCAGCTTGGCCGTGCCCCAGGAGGAGACCCAGTACTTC.

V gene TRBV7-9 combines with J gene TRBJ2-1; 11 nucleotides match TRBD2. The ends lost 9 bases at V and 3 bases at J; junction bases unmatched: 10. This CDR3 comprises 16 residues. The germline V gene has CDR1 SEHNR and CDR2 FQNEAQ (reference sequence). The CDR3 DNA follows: TGTGCCAGGAAGTCAAAACTAGCGGGGGACTACAATGAGCAGTTCTTC. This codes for CARKSKLAGDYNEQFF.

The chain's CDR3 is CAISPDRGLRQYF. CDR3 nucleotide sequence: TGTGCCATCAGTCCGGACAGGGGCCTACGACAGTACTTC. The rearrangement joins TRBV10-3 to TRBJ2-7; 9 bases are a match to TRBD1. The germline V gene encodes CDR1 ENHRY and CDR2 SYGVKD. J lost 10 bases, V lost 5 bases, and 9 bases had no gene match. CDR3 size: 13 residues.

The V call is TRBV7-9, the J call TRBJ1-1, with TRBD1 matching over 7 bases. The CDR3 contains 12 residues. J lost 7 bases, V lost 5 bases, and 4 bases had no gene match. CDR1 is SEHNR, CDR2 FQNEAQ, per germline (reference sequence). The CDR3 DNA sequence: TGTGCCAGCAGCCCGGGACAGAATGAAGCTTTCTTT. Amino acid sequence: CASSPGQNEAFF. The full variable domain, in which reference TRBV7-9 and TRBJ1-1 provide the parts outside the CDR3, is DTGVSQNPRHKITKRGQNVTFRCDPISEHNRLYWYRQTLGQGPEFLTYFQNEAQLEKSRLLSDRFSAERPKGSFSTLEIQRTEQGDSAMYLCASSPGQNEAFFGQGTRLTVV.

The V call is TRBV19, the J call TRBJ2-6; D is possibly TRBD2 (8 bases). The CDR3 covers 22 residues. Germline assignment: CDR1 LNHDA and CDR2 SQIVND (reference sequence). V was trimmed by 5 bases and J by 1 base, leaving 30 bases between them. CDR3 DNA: TGTGCCAGTAGTCCCAGGGGGGTTCTAGCGGGTCCACCCATATCTGGGGCCAACGTCCTGACTTTC. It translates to CASSPRGVLAGPPISGANVLTF.

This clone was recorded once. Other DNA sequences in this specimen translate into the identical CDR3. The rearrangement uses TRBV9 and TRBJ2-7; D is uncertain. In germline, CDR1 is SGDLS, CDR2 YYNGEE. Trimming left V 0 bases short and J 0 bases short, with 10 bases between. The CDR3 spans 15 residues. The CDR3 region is CASSVGSATSYEQYF. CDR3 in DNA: TGTGCCAGCAGCGTAGGGAGCGCTACCTCCTACGAGCAGTACTTC. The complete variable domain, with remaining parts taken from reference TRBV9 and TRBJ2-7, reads DSGVTQTPKHLITATGQRVTLRCSPRSGDLSVYWYQQSLDQGLQFLIQYYNGEERAKGNILERFSAQQFPDLHSELNLSSLELGDSALYFCASSVGSATSYEQYFGPGTRLTVT.

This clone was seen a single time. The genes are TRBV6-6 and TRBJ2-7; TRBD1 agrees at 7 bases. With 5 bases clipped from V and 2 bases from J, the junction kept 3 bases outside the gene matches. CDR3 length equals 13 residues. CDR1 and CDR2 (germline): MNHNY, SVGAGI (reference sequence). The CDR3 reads CASSRGQTYEQYF. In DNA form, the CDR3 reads TGTGCCAGCAGTCGGGGACAGACCTACGAGCAGTACTTC.

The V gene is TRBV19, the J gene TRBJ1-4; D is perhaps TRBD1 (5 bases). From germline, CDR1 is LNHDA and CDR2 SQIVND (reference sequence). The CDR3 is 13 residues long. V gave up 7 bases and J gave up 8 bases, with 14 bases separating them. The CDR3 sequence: CASNRPPGEKLFF. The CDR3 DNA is TGTGCCAGTAATAGGCCGCCAGGGGAAAAACTGTTTTTT.

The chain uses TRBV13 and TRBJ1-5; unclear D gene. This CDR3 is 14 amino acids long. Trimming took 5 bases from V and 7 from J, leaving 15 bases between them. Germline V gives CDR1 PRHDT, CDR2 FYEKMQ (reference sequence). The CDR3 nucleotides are TGTGCCAGCAGCGCGGGGAACTCGGGGCAGCCCCAGCATTTT. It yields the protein CASSAGNSGQPQHF.

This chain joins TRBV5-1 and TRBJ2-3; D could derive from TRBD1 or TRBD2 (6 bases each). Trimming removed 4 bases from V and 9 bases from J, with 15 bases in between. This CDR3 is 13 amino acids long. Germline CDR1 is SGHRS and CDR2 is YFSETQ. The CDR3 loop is CASSVSGGGTQYF. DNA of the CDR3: TGCGCCAGCAGCGTGTCCGGGGGCGGCACGCAGTATTTT. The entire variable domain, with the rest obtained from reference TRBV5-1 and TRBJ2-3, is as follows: KAGVTQTPRYLIKTRGQQVTLSCSPISGHRSVSWYQQTPGQGLQFLFEYFSETQRNKGNFPGRFSGRQFSNSRSEMNVSTLELGDSALYLCASSVSGGGTQYFGPGTRLTVL.

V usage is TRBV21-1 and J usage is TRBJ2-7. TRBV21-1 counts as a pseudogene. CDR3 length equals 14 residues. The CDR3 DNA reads TGTGCCAGCAGCAAAGTATGGGGGTATCGCGAGCAGTACTTC. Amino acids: CASSKVWGYREQYF.

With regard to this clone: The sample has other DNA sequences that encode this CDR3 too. In DNA, the CDR3 is TGCGCCAGCAGCCAAGGCCAAGGGGGCTACCAAGAGACCCAGTACTTC. Its translation: CASSQGQGGYQETQYF. The rearrangement links TRBV4-3 to TRBJ2-5; 7 positions agree with TRBD1. The CDR3 spans 16 residues. Germline V gene data show CDR1 as LGHNA and CDR2 as YSLEER. With 1 base clipped from V and 0 bases from J, the junction kept 5 bases outside the gene matches.

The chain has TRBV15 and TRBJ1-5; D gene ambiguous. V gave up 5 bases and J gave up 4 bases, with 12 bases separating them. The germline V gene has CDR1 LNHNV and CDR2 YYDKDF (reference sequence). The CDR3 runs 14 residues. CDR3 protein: CATSSLPGNQPQHF. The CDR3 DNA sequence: TGTGCCACCAGCTCTCTCCCGGGGAATCAGCCCCAGCATTTT.

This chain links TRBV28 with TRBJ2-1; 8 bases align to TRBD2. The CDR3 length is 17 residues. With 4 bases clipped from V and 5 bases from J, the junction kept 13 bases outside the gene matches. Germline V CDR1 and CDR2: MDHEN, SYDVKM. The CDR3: CASSSVSGTSRHNEQFF. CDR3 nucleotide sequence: TGTGCCAGCAGTTCCGTTAGCGGGACCTCCAGGCACAATGAGCAGTTCTTC.

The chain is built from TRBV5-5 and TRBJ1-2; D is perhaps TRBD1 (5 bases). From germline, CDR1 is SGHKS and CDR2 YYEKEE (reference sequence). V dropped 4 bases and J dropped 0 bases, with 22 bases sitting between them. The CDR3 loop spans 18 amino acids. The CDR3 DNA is TGTGCCAGCAGCCTTACAACAGGAGTGACCGGGGCTAACTATGGCTACACCTTC. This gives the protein CASSLTTGVTGANYGYTF.

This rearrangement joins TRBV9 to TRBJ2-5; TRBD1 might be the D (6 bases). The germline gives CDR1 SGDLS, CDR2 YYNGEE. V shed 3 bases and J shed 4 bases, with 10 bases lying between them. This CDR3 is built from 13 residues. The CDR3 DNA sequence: TGTGCCAGCAGCGCAACAGGGTTAGAGACCCAGTACTTC. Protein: CASSATGLETQYF. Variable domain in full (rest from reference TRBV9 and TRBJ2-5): DSGVTQTPKHLITATGQRVTLRCSPRSGDLSVYWYQQSLDQGLQFLIQYYNGEERAKGNILERFSAQQFPDLHSELNLSSLELGDSALYFCASSATGLETQYFGPGTRLLVL.

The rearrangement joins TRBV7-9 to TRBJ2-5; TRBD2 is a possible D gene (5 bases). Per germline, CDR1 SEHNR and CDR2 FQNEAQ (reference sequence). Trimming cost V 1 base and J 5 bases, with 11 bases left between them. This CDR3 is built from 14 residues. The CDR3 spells CASSLEEVWETQYF. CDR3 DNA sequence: TGTGCCAGCAGCTTAGAGGAGGTGTGGGAGACCCAGTACTTC.

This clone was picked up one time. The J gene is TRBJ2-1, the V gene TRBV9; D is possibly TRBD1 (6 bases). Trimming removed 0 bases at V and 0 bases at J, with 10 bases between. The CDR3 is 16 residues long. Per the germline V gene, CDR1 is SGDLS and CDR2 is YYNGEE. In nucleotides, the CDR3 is TGTGCCAGCAGCGTAGGACAGGCGATCTCCTACAATGAGCAGTTCTTC. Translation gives CASSVGQAISYNEQFF.

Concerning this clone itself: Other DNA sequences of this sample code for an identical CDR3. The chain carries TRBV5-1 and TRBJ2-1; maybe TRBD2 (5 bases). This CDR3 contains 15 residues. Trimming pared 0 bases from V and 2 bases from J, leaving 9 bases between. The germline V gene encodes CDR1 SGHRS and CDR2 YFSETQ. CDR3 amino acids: CASSLGGSTYNEQFF. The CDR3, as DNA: TGCGCCAGCAGCTTGGGTGGGAGTACCTACAATGAGCAGTTCTTC.

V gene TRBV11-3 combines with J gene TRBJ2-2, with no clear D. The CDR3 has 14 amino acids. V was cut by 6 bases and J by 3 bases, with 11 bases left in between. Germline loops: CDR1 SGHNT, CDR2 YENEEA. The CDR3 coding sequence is TGTGCCAGCAGTTATGACACGTACACCGGGGAGCTGTTTTTT. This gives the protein CASSYDTYTGELFF. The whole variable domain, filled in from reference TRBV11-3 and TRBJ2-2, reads EAGVVQSPRYKIIEKKQPVAFWCNPISGHNTLYWYLQNLGQGPELLIRYENEEAVDDSQLPKDRFSAERLKGVDSTLKIQPAELGDSAVYLCASSYDTYTGELFFGEGSRLTVL.

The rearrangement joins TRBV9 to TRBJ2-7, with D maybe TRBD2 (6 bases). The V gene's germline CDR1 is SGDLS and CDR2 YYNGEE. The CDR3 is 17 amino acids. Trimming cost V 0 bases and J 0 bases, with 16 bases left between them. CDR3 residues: CASSVASSSGSSYEQYF. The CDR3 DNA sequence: TGTGCCAGCAGCGTAGCAAGTAGTAGCGGTAGCTCCTACGAGCAGTACTTC.

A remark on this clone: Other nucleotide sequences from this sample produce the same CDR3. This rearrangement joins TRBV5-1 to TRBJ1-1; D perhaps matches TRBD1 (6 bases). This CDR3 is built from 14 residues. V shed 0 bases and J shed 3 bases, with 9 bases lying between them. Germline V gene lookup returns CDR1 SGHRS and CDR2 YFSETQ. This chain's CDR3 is CASSLAGADTEAFF. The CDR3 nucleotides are TGCGCCAGCAGCTTGGCAGGGGCAGACACTGAAGCTTTCTTT.

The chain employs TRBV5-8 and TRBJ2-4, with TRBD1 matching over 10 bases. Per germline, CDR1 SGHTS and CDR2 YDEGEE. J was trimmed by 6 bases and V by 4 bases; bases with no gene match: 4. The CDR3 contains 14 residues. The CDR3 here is CASSAGQGGNIQYF. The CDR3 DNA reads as TGTGCCAGCAGCGCCGGACAGGGGGGAAACATTCAGTACTTC. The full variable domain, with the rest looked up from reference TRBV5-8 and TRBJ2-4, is EAGVTQSPTHLIKTRGQQATLRCSPISGHTSVYWYQQALGLGLQFLLWYDEGEERNRGNFPPRFSGRQFPNYSSELNVNALELEDSALYLCASSAGQGGNIQYFGAGTRLSVL.

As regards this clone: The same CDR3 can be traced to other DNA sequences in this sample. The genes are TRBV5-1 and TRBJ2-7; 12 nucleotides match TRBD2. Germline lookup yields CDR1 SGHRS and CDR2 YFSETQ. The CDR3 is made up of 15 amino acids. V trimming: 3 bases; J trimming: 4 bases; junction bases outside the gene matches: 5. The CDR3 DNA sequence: TGCGCCAGCAGCTCTGGACTAGCGGGATCATACGAGCAGTACTTC. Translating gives CASSSGLAGSYEQYF.